This TCR beta chain is drawn from a study of blood T cells in healthy people across ages. Study background: Researchers report that template switching captured about one barcoded beta molecule per two T cells.

Using a J-beta primer mix together with a sample-barcoded 5' primer, a second PCR was run for about 6 to 11 cycles. Using its own MiXCR run on the 5' RACE reads, TCRdb lists one record per CDR3 protein. This sample carries 540,000 or so distinct CDR3 sequences, 25% to 30% of them seen once, and the ten largest clones take approximately 17%. Sequencing was performed on blood. This sequence originates from a woman aged 70 to 79 in good health.

As DNA, the CDR3 is TGCGCCAGCAGCTTGGGTAGTGGGAGATCCTACGAGCAGTACTTC. Translating gives CASSLGSGRSYEQYF. The chain is built from TRBV5-1 and TRBJ2-7, with TRBD2 as a possible D gene (5 bases). The CDR3 is 15 amino acids. Germline V CDR1 and CDR2: SGHRS, YFSETQ. Trimming removed 0 bases from V and 1 base from J, with 11 bases in between.